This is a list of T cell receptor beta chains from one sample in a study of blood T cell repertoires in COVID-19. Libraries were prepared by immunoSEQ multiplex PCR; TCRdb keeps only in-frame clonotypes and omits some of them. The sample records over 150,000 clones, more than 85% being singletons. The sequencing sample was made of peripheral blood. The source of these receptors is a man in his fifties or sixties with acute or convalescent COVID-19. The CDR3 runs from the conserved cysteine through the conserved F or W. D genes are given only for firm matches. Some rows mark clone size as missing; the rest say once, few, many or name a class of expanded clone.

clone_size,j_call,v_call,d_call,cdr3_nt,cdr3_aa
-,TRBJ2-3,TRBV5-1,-,TGCGCCAGCAGCGCACAGGTCAGCACAGATACGCAGTATTTT,CASSAQVSTDTQYF
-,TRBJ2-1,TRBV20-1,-,TGCAGTTCGAGGTCCTACAATGAGCAGTTCTTC,CSSRSYNEQFF
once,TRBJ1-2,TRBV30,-,TGTGCCTGGAGCTATATACCCGGTGGCTATGGCTACACCTTC,CAWSYIPGGYGYTF
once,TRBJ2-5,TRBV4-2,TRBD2,TGTGCCAGCAGCCGAGCCGGGGCGGGCCTAGCGGGGACCCATCAGACCCAGTACTTC,CASSRAGAGLAGTHQTQYF
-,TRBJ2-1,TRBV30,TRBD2,TGTGCCTGGAGGGTTGGCAGGGAGGGGAGGGATGAGCAGTTCTTC,CAWRVGREGRDEQFF
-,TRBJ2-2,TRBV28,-,TGTGCCAGCCCGTGGTGTGGCAAGAAGAACACCGGGGAGCTGTTTTTT,CASPWCGKKNTGELFF
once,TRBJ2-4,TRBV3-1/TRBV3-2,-,TGTGCCAGCAGCCGGGAAACAGGTACAAAAAACATTCAGTACTTC,CASSRETGTKNIQYF
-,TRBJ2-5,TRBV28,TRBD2,TGTGCCAGCACCCCCCCAGGGCGGGAGGGTCAAGAGACCCAGTACTTC,CASTPPGREGQETQYF
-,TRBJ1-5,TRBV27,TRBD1,TGTGCCAGCAGTTTATTAGGGACAGGGGTGGTAGGTCAGCCCCAGCATTTT,CASSLLGTGVVGQPQHF
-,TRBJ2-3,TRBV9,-,TGTGCCAGCAGCCCCAACACAGATACGCAGTATTTT,CASSPNTDTQYF
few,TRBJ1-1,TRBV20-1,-,TGCAGTGCTAGTGCCAATTGGAACACTGAAGCTTTCTTT,CSASANWNTEAFF
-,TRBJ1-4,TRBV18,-,TGTGCCAGCTCACCACCTTACTCACCAGTGGCGGGGGCGAATGAAAAACTGTTTTTT,CASSPPYSPVAGANEKLFF
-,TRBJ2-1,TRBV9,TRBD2,TGTGCCAGCAGCCCGACTAGCGGCCCTGAGCAGTTCTTC,CASSPTSGPEQFF
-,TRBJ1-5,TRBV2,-,TGTGCCAGCAGTCAGGGCGGGATTTCCAATCAGCCCCAGCATTTT,CASSQGGISNQPQHF
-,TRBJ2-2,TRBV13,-,TGTGCCAGCAGCTTAGGCCGCAGGAAGAACACCGGGGAGCTGTTTTTT,CASSLGRRKNTGELFF
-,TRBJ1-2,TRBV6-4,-,TGTGCCAGCAGTGACCGGGCAGGGGAAGTCTATGGCTACACCTTC,CASSDRAGEVYGYTF
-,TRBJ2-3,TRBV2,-,TGTGCCACCAGACTAGACGGGGATACGCAGTATTTT,CATRLDGDTQYF
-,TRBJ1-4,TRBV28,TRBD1,TGTGCCAGCAGTTTAACCGGGACAGGGGTAGGGGATGATGAAAAACTGTTTTTT,CASSLTGTGVGDDEKLFF
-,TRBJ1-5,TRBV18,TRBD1,TGTGCCAGCTCGCTTGAGCACGGACAGGGTGGCCAGCCCCAGCATTTT,CASSLEHGQGGQPQHF
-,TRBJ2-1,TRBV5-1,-,TGCGCCAGCAGCTTGGCGTCGGGTTTCGTGAATGAGCAGTTCTTC,CASSLASGFVNEQFF
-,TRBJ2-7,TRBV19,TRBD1,TGTGCCAGTAGTCCGGGACAGGGGGCGGAGCAGTACTTC,CASSPGQGAEQYF
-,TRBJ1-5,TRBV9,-,TGTGCCAGCAGCGTAGATGCGGGGGGCGGTCAGCCCCAGCATTTT,CASSVDAGGGQPQHF
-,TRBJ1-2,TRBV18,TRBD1,TGTGCCAGCTCACGGGACAGGGTTGAATTCGATGGCTACACCTTC,CASSRDRVEFDGYTF
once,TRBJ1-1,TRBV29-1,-,TGCAGCGTTGAAAAGAGGGGGGGAACTGAAGCTTTCTTT,CSVEKRGGTEAFF
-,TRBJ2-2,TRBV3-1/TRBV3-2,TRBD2,TGTGCCAGCAGCGCTACTAGCGGGAGCGGGGAGCTGTTTTTT,CASSATSGSGELFF
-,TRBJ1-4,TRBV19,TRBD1,TGTGCCAGTAGTACTCGGGACAGGGGCGAAAAACTGTTTTTT,CASSTRDRGEKLFF
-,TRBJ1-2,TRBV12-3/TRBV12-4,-,TGTGCCAGCAGTTCGGGATATGGCTACACCTTC,CASSSGYGYTF
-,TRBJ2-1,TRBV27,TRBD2,TGTGCCAGCAGTTTATTGGGACTAGCGGGAGTTAATGAGCAGTTCTTC,CASSLLGLAGVNEQFF
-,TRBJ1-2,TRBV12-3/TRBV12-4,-,TGTGCCAGTGGCAGGGTGGGTGGCTACACCTTC,CASGRVGGYTF
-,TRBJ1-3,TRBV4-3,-,TGCGCCAGCAGCCAAGGCAGGGGAATGGCAGGGTCTGGAAACACCATATATTTT,CASSQGRGMAGSGNTIYF
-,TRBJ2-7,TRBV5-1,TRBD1,TGCGCCAGCCGGAATATCACAGGGGCCCGGGAGCAGTACTTC,CASRNITGAREQYF